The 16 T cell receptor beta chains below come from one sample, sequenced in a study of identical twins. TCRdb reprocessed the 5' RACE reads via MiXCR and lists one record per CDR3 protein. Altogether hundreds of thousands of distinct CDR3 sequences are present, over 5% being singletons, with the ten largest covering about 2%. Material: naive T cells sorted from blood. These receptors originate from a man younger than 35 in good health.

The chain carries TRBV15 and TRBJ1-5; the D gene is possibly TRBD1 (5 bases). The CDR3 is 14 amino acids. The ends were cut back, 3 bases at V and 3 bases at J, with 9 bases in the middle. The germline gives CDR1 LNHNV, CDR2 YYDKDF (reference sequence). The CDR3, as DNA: TGTGCCACCAGCAGGACAGACTACAATCAGCCCCAGCATTTT. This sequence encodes CATSRTDYNQPQHF.

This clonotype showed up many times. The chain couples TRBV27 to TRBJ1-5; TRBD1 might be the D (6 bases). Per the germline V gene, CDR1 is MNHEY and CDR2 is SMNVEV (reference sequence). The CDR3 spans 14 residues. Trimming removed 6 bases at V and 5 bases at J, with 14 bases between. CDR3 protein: CASRPTGYDQPQHF. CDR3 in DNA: TGTGCCAGCAGACCGACAGGATACGATCAGCCCCAGCATTTT.

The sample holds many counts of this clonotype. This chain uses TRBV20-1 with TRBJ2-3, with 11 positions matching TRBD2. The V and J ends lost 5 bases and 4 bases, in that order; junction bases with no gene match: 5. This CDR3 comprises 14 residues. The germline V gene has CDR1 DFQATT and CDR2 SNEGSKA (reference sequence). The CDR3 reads CSAVTSGTSDTQYF. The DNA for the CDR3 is TGCAGTGCTGTGACTAGCGGGACCTCAGATACGCAGTATTTT.

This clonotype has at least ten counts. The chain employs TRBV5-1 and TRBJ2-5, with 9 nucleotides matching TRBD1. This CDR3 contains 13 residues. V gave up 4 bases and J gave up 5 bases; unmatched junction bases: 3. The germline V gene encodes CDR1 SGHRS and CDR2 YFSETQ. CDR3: CASSPDRGETQYF. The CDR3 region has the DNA TGCGCCAGCAGCCCGGACAGGGGTGAGACCCAGTACTTC.

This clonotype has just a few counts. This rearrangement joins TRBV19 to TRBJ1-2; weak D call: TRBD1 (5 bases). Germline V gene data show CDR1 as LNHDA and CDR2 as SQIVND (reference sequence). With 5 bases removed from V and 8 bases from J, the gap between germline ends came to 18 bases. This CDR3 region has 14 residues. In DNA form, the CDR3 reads TGTGCCAGTAGTCCCTCGCAGTACCAGGGCGGCTACACCTTC. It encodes CASSPSQYQGGYTF. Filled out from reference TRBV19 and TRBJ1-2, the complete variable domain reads DGGITQSPKYLFRKEGQNVTLSCEQNLNHDAMYWYRQDPGQGLRLIYYSQIVNDFQKGDIAEGYSVSREKKESFPLTVTSAQKNPTAFYLCASSPSQYQGGYTFGSGTRLTVV.

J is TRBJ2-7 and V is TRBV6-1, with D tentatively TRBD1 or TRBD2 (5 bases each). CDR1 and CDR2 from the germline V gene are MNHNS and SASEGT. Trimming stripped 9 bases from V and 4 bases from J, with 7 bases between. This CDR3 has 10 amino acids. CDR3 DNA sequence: TGTGCCAGGAGGGGATACGAGCAGTACGTC. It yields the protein CARRGYEQYV.

The CDR3 DNA reads as TGCAGTGCTCCTGGCCCCCTCGACACCGGGGAGCTGTTTTTT. It specifies CSAPGPLDTGELFF. V usage is TRBV20-1 and J usage is TRBJ2-2, with D uncertain. The germline V gene has CDR1 DFQATT and CDR2 SNEGSKA (reference sequence). Trimming left V 5 bases short and J 3 bases short, with 13 bases between. This CDR3 has 14 amino acids.

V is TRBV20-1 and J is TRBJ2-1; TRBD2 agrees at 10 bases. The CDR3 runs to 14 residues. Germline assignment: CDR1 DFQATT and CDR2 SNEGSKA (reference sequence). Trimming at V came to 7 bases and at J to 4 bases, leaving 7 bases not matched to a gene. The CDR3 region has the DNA TGCAGTGTAATGAGCGGGAGGGAGTACAATGAGCAGTTCTTC. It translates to CSVMSGREYNEQFF.

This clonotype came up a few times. DNA of the CDR3: TGCAGCGTTTCGGGGGGCAGGAACAATCAGCCCCAGCATTTT. Its protein is CSVSGGRNNQPQHF. The chain is built from TRBV29-1 and TRBJ1-5; tentatively, D is TRBD1 (6 bases). The germline V and J ends were trimmed by 5 bases and 3 bases, with 14 bases remaining between them. The CDR3 extends over 14 amino acids. Germline values: CDR1 SQVTM, CDR2 ANQGSEA.

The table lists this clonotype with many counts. The CDR3 sequence is CASRPGAGEAFF. The CDR3 DNA is TGTGCCAGCCGACCGGGGGCAGGTGAAGCTTTCTTT. The chain couples TRBV25-1 to TRBJ1-1; a weak D match, TRBD1 (6 bases). Looked up from germline, CDR1 is MGHDK and CDR2 is SYGVNS. This CDR3 spans 12 amino acids. Trimming took off 8 bases at V and 7 bases at J, with 14 bases between the two ends.

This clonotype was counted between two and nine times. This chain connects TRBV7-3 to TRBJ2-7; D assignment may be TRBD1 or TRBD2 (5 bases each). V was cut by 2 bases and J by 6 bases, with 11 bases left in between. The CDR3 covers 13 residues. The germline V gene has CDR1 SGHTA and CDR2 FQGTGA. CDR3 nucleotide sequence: TGTGCCAGCAGCTTATACGAGGGGAGCGAGCAGTACTTC. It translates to CASSLYEGSEQYF.

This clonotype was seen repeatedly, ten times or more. In DNA form, the CDR3 reads TGCAGCGTTGTCCCCCCGAACACCGGGGAGCTGTTTTTT. It is translated as CSVVPPNTGELFF. This chain joins TRBV29-1 and TRBJ2-2, with no clear D. The V gene lost 4 bases and the J gene lost 0 bases, with 6 bases spanning the gap. The CDR3 is 13 amino acids. CDR1 SQVTM and CDR2 ANQGSEA come from the germline V gene.

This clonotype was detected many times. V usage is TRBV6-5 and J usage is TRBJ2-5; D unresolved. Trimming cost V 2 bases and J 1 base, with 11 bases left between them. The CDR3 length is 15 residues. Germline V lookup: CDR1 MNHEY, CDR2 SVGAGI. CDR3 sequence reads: CASSYGTVRQETQYF. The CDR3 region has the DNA TGTGCCAGCAGTTACGGTACAGTACGCCAAGAGACCCAGTACTTC.

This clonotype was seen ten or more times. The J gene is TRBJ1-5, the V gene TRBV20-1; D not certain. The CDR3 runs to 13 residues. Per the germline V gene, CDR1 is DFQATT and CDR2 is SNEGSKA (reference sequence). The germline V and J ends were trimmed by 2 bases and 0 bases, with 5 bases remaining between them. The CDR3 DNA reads TGCAGTGCTAGAAAGGGTAGCAATCAGCCCCAGCATTTT. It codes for CSARKGSNQPQHF.

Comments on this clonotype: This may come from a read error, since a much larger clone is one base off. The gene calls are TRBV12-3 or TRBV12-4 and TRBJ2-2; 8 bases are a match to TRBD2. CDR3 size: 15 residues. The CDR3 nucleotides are TGTGCCAGCAGTTTTAATAGCGGGAATCCCGGGAAGCTGTTTTTT. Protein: CASSFNSGNPGKLFF.

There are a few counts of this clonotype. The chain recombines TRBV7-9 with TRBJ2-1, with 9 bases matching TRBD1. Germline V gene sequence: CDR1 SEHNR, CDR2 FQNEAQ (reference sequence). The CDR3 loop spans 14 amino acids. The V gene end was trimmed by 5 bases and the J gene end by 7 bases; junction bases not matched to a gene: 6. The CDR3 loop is CASSQQGALNEQFF. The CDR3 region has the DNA TGTGCCAGCAGCCAACAGGGGGCGTTGAATGAGCAGTTCTTC.